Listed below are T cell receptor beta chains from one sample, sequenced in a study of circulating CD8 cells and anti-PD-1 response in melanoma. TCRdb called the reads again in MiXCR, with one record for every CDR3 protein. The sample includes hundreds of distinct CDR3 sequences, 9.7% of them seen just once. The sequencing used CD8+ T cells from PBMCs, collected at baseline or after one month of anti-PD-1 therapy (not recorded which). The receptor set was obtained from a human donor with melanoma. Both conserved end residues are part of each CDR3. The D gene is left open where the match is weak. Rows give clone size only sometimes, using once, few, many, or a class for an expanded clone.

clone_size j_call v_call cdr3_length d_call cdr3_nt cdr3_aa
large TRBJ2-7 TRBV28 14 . TGTGCCAGCAGTCCACCAGGGGGGTCCTACGAGCAGTACTTC CASSPPGGSYEQYF
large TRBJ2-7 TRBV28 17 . TGTGCCAGCAGCAACGGACCCGGACTTAAGAGCTCCTACGAGCAGTACTTC CASSNGPGLKSSYEQYF
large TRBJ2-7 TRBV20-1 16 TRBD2 TGCAGTGCGTGGACTAGCGGGAGGGCCGGGGTGTACGAGCAGTACTTC CSAWTSGRAGVYEQYF
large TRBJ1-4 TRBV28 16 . TGTGCCAGCAGTTTTTTCACAGGGCCCCAGAATGAAAAACTGTTTTTT CASSFFTGPQNEKLFF
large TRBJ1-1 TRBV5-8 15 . TGTGCCAGCAGCGAGGAGGTTGCTGTGGGCCCGAAAGCTTTCTTT CASSEEVAVGPKAFF
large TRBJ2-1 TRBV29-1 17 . TGCAGCGTCCGAACGCGGGCGGAGGAAAGGGCCTACAATGAGCAGTTCTTC CSVRTRAEERAYNEQFF
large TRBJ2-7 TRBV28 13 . TGTGCCAGCAGTTTTGATGGTTCGTACGAGCAGTACTTC CASSFDGSYEQYF
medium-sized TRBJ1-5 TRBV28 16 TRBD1 TGTGCCAGCAGTTTTAGTCAGGGGGCGGCCTATCAGCCCCAGCATTTT CASSFSQGAAYQPQHF
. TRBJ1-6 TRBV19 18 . TGTGCCAGTAGTATCCCCTTGGTTGGGGCCAACTATAATTCACCCCTCCACTTT CASSIPLVGANYNSPLHF
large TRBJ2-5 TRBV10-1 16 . TGCGCCAGCAGTGAGAATGTGGGCCCAGACCAAGAGACCCAGTACTTC CASSENVGPDQETQYF
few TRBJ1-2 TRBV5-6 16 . TGTGCCAGCAGCTTGGAAGTTGGCAGCGAGACCTATGGCTACACCTTC CASSLEVGSETYGYTF
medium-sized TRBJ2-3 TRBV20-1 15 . TGCAGTGCTAGAGGGGATCAGCACTACACAGATACGCAGTATTTT CSARGDQHYTDTQYF
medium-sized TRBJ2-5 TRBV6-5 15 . TGTGCCAGCAGTTGGGTAAGAGGAGTTCAAGAGACCCAGTACTTC CASSWVRGVQETQYF
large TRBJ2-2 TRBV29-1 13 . TGCAGCGTCCTCCTAGCGCCCACCGGGGAGCTGTTTTTT CSVLLAPTGELFF
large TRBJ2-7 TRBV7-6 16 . TGTGCCAGCAGCTCCGAGAGGACACCTTCTTCCTACGAGCAGTACTTC CASSSERTPSSYEQYF
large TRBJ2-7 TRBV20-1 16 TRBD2 TGCAGTGCTAGAGATCAGGGGACTAGCGATTACCACGAGCAGTACTTC CSARDQGTSDYHEQYF
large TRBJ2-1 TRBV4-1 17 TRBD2 TGCGCCAGCAGCCAACGGGAGGGTTCCTTCAGATACAATGAGCAGTTCTTC CASSQREGSFRYNEQFF
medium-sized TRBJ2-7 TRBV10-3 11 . TGTGCCACCAGCGGCCCCCTGGAGCAGTACTTC CATSGPLEQYF
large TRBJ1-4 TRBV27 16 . TGTGCCAGCAGTTTCTTGAGGGGATGGGGTAATGAAAAACTGTTTTTT CASSFLRGWGNEKLFF
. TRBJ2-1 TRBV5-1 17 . TGCGCCAGCAGCTCGGGGGTCTCGGAAATCTCCTGCAATGAGCAGTTCTTC CASSSGVSEISCNEQFF
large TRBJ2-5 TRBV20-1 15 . TGCAGTGCTAGAGTTTTGGGATTAGCGGAAGAGACCCAGTACTTC CSARVLGLAEETQYF
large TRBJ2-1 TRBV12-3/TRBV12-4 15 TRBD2 TGTGCCAGCAGTGCCCCGGGACTAGCGAGCAATGAGCAGTTCTTC CASSAPGLASNEQFF
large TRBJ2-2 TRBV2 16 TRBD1 TGTGCCAGCAGCCATGGGGACAGGGCGAACACCGGGGAGCTGTTTTTT CASSHGDRANTGELFF
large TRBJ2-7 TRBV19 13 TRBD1 TGTGCCAGTAGAGACAGGGGGCTCTACGAGCAGTACTTC CASRDRGLYEQYF
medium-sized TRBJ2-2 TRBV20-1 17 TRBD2 TGCAGTGCTCCCCTTCTGGGACTAGCGGGAGTTACCGGGGAGCTGTTTTTT CSAPLLGLAGVTGELFF
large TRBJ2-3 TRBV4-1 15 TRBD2 TGCGCCAGCAGCCTTCAGACTAGCGGGAGAGATACGCAGTATTTT CASSLQTSGRDTQYF
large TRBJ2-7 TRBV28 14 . TGTGCCAGCAGGGACCGGGACGGGACCTACGAGCAGTACTTC CASRDRDGTYEQYF
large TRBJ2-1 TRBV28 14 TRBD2 TGTGCCAGCAACCTTAGCGGGAGTGGCTATGAGCAGTTCTTC CASNLSGSGYEQFF
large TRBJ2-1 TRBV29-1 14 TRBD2 TGCAGCGTTGGGGAGACTAGCGCTTACAATGAGCAGTTCTTC CSVGETSAYNEQFF
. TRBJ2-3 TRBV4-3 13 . TGCGCCAGCAGCCAAGACCCGGGGGATACGCAGTATTTT CASSQDPGDTQYF